This note documents a single TCR beta chain sequence. It lacks a known antigen. Per-nucleotide qualities are absent, and no much larger clonotype sits a single base away. These data are taken from a study of blood T cell repertoires in COVID-19 (TCRdb year 2020). Regarding the complete study: Samples from collaborators originated in the United States, Italy and Spain and spanned both the acute and convalescent phases of COVID-19. Where available, HLA class I and class II types were obtained from metadata supplied by the sample provider rather than from assay-based typing. The material from the prospective study consisted of cDNA or gDNA derived from T cells, B-cell-depleted T cells, or PBMCs. A de-identified subject ID, COVID-19 status, age in years and sex were almost always included in the sample metadata. Deeply sampled blood TCRbeta repertoires from subjects exposed to, actively infected with, or recovered from COVID-19 were included in the dataset. The repertoires were released in a freely available public database meant as a resource for research on the immune response to SARS-CoV-2. The samples were drawn from the first 160 participants of the ongoing ImmuneRACE study and from 950 to 1,500 subjects provided by 6 global collaborators. What the work shows at the level of the full study, not this receptor alone: How much clinical and demographic metadata was included differed by source and by participant, and the metadata was provided uncurated.

Participants in the prospective study were enrolled through a virtual design, were aged roughly 18 to 100 years, and lived in under 25 United States geographic areas. In the prospective study, cohorts were assigned on the basis of participant-reported clinical history obtained from a screening survey and a study questionnaire. For ImmuneRACE Cohort 3, a participant was defined as recovered based on two consecutive negative NP/OP PCR tests, clearance by a healthcare professional, or resolution of symptoms. Mobile phlebotomists in the prospective study collected whole blood, serum and a nasopharyngeal or oropharyngeal swab from every participant. Participants in the prospective study had the option to provide additional blood draws and questionnaires over a roughly two-month period. Before DNA extraction, prospective study blood samples were shipped either frozen or at room temperature. The immunoSEQ Assay, a bias-controlled multiplex PCR, was used to amplify TCRbeta CDR3 regions from genomic DNA. In the original analysis: The number of nucleated cells in each sample was estimated by amplification of reference gene primers within the assay. To quantify the absolute abundance of each unique TCRbeta CDR3 rearrangement, sequence reads were collapsed and filtered. For each sample, productive Simpson clonality was calculated by taking the square root of Simpson's diversity index across productive rearrangements. TCRdb mirrors the immuneACCESS table, restricted to in-frame sequences. Some clones are absent from its copies; in checked studies, under half trace to an unresolved V gene, and the reason for the others is unknown. The DNA gave D and trimming, while V, J and clone size come from that table. In all, the sample holds roughly 230,000 clones, and roughly 84% of those were seen once. The top ten hold approximately 3.6% of the sample.

The receptor was derived from a man in his forties or fifties who had recovered from COVID-19. Sequenced material: PBMCs or T cells enriched from blood (not recorded which).

The encoded CDR3 is CASSLVAATYNEQFF. The DNA is as follows: TGTGCCAGCAGCTTAGTAGCGGCCACCTACAATGAGCAGTTCTTC. The sequence is built from TRBV7-2 and TRBJ2-1, and the D gene may be TRBD2, 6 bases matching. The CDR3 measures 15 amino acids from cysteine to phenylalanine. The read is trimmed to its CDR3 DNA, 45 bases read in frame from base 1. CDR1 and CDR2 are read off the germline V gene as SGHTA and FQGNSA. V is clipped by 1 base and J by 2 bases, and the sequence between their germline boundaries is 9 bases long.